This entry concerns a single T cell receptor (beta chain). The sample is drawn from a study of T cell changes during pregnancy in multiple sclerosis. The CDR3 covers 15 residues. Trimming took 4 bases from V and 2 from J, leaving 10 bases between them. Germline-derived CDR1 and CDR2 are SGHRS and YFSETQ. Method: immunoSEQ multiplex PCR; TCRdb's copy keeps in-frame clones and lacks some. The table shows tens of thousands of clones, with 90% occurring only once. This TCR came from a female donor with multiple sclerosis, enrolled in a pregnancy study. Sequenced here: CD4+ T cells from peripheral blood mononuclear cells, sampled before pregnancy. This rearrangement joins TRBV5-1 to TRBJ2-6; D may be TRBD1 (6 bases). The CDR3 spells CASSTQGTGANVLTF. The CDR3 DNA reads TGCGCCAGCAGCACACAGGGAACTGGGGCCAACGTCCTGACTTTC.